Described below is a single TCR beta chain sequence and its context. As yet, its antigen is unknown. These data are taken from a study of T cells in localized non-small cell lung cancer. Clones were read by immunoSEQ multiplex PCR, and TCRdb kept only the in-frame ones, dropping some. The table records some 80,000 clones, around four fifths of them present only once. Findings and limits, study-wide: In uninvolved adjacent lung, T cell clonality reached its highest value, exceeding tumor. Heterogeneity remains possible because sequencing was limited to only one tumor region. Adjacent lung tissue had a median approximately 57 of the top 100 clones found in the tumor. Higher blood T cell density went with longer overall survival.

The V segment lost 0 bases and the J segment 1 base; nucleotides outside the gene matches: 2. The germline V gene encodes CDR1 SEHNR and CDR2 FQNEAQ (reference sequence). The CDR3 spans 15 residues. Material: peripheral blood, obtained before any cancer treatment. The J gene is TRBJ1-1, the V gene TRBV7-9; 7 nucleotides align to TRBD1. This TCR derives from a man aged 40 to 69 with stage I lung adenocarcinoma. CDR3 residues: CASSLAGTENTEAFF. The CDR3 DNA is TGTGCCAGCAGCTTAGCGGGGACAGAGAACACTGAAGCTTTCTTT.